The sequence of this T cell receptor (beta chain) was determined in a study of blood T cell repertoires in COVID-19. Study background: The United States, Italy and Spain supplied acute and convalescent COVID-19 samples.

The repertoire was sequenced with immunoSEQ multiplex PCR; TCRdb's copy has only in-frame clones and lacks some. In the table there are approximately 200,000 clones, 82% of which are singletons. In terms of age and location, participants ranged from about 18 to 95 years and lived in roughly 22 US areas. The source is a man between 40 and 49 years old who had recovered from COVID-19. Sequenced material: PBMCs or T cells enriched from blood (not recorded which).

CDR3 region: CASSEGQGTYNEQFF. The CDR3 coding sequence is TGTGCCAGCTCCGAGGGACAGGGAACCTACAATGAGCAGTTCTTC. The genes are TRBV18 and TRBJ2-1; 9 bases are shared with TRBD1. J gave up 2 bases and V 6 bases, and 5 bases lay outside the gene matches. This CDR3 has 15 residues. Germline-derived CDR1 and CDR2 are KGHSH and LQKENI.